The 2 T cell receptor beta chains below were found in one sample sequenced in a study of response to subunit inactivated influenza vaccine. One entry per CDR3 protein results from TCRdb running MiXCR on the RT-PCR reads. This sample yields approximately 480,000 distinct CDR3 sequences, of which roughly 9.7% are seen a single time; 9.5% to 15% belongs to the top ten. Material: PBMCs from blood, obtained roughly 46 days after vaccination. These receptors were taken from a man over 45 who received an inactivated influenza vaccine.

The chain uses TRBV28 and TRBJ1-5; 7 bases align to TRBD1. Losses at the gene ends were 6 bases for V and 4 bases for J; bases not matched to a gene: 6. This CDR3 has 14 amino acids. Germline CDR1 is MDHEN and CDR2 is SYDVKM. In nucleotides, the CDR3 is TGTGCCAGCAGCCACGGGACAGCGAATCAGCCCCAGCATTTT. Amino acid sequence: CASSHGTANQPQHF.

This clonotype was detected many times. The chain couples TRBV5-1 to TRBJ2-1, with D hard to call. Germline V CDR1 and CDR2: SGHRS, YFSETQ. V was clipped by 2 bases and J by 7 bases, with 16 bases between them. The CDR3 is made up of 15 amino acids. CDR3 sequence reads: CASSFAVSPWNEQFF. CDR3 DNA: TGCGCCAGCAGCTTTGCGGTAAGCCCATGGAATGAGCAGTTCTTC.